A selection of T cell receptor beta chains follows, all from one sample in a study of blood T cell repertoires in COVID-19. Assay: immunoSEQ multiplex PCR; the TCRdb copy retains only in-frame clones and omits some. This sample carries approximately 89,000 clones, approximately 72% of them seen once, and the ten largest clones take less than 25%. The sequencing sample was made of peripheral blood. The receptors were sampled from a man in his 70s with acute or convalescent COVID-19. CDR3s include the opening cysteine and the closing phenylalanine or tryptophan. D genes are given only for firm matches. Some rows mark clone size as missing; the rest say once, few, many or name a class of expanded clone.

D	size	V	J	CDR3	DNA
TRBD2	once	TRBV6-2/TRBV6-3	TRBJ2-7	CASSVPSGGRAYEQYF	TGTGCCAGCAGTGTACCGAGCGGCGGGAGAGCCTACGAGCAGTACTTC
TRBD1	-	TRBV10-1	TRBJ2-7	CASLKTRQGLTYEQYF	TGCGCCAGCTTGAAAACCCGACAGGGGCTAACCTACGAGCAGTACTTC
TRBD2	-	TRBV28	TRBJ2-5	CASSLAAGGQETQYF	TGTGCCAGCAGTTTGGCAGCGGGGGGACAAGAGACCCAGTACTTC
-	-	TRBV19	TRBJ1-5	CASERGSNQPQHF	TGTGCCAGTGAGCGGGGGTCAAATCAGCCCCAGCATTTT
-	-	TRBV2	TRBJ2-5	CASTPYQETQYF	TGTGCCAGCACCCCATACCAAGAGACCCAGTACTTC
TRBD1	-	TRBV3-1/TRBV3-2	TRBJ2-7	CASSQGLPRQGEGYEQYF	TGTGCCAGCAGCCAAGGGTTACCAAGACAGGGGGAAGGCTACGAGCAGTACTTC
TRBD1	few	TRBV4-2	TRBJ2-7	CASKPAGTGTYEQYF	TGTGCCAGCAAACCAGCCGGGACAGGCACCTACGAGCAGTACTTC
TRBD1	-	TRBV23-1	TRBJ1-5	CASSQSWDRGQPQHF	TGCGCCAGCAGTCAATCTTGGGACAGGGGACAGCCCCAGCATTTT
-	-	TRBV12-3/TRBV12-4	TRBJ2-7	CASSPIGSYEQYF	TGTGCCAGCAGTCCTATCGGGTCCTACGAGCAGTACTTC
TRBD1	-	TRBV15	TRBJ2-1	CATSRDLDRVYNEQFF	TGTGCCACCAGCAGGGACCTTGACAGGGTCTACAATGAGCAGTTCTTC
-	-	TRBV24-1	TRBJ1-5	CATSDSTWGRNQPQHF	TGTGCCACCAGTGATTCCACTTGGGGGAGGAATCAGCCCCAGCATTTT
TRBD2	-	TRBV28	TRBJ2-3	CASRPTGGTDTQYF	TGTGCCAGCAGACCCACGGGGGGGACAGATACGCAGTATTTT
TRBD2	-	TRBV3-1/TRBV3-2	TRBJ2-1	CASSQAGLVADEQFF	TGTGCCAGCAGCCAAGCGGGACTAGTGGCTGATGAGCAGTTCTTC
-	-	TRBV2	TRBJ1-1	CASSEQGNTEAFF	TGTGCCAGCAGTGAGCAGGGGAACACTGAAGCTTTCTTT
-	-	TRBV11-2	TRBJ1-6	CASSLDMQIYNSPLHF	TGTGCCAGCAGCTTAGATATGCAGATATATAATTCACCCCTCCACTTT
TRBD2	-	TRBV28	TRBJ2-3	CASLTSGRSDTQYF	TGTGCCAGCCTAACTAGCGGGAGGTCAGATACGCAGTATTTT
-	-	TRBV14	TRBJ2-5	CASSQGFILGRETQYF	TGTGCCAGCAGCCAAGGGTTTATCTTGGGGCGGGAGACCCAGTACTTC
-	once	TRBV7-8	TRBJ2-5	CASSPRLQETQYF	TGTGCCAGCAGCCCCCGTCTCCAAGAGACCCAGTACTTC